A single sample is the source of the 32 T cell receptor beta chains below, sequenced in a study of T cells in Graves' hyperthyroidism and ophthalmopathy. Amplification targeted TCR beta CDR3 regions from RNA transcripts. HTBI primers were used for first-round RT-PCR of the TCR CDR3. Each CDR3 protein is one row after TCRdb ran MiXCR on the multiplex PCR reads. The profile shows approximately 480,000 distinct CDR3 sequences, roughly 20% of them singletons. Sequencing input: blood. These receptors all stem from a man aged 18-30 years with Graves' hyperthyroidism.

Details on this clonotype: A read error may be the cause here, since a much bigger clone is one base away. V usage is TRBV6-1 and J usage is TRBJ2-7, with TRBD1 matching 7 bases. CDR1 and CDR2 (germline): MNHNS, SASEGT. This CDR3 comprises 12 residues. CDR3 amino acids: CASKDRSYEQCF. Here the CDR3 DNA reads TGTGCCAGCAAGGACAGGTCCTACGAGCAGTGCTTC.

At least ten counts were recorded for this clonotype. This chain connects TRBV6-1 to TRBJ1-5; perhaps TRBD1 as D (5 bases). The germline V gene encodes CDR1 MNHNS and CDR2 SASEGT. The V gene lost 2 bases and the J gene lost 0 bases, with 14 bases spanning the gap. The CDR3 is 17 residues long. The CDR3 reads CASSEPTTVYSNQPQHF. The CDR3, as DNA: TGTGCCAGCAGTGAACCGACGACAGTTTATAGCAATCAGCCCCAGCATTTT.

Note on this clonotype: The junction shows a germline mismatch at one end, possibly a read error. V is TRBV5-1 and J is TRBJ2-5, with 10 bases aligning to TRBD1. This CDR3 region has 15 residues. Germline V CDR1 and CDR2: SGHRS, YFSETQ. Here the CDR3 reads CASSLGTGGQETQDF. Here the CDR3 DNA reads TGCGCCAGCAGCTTGGGGACAGGGGGGCAAGAGACCCAGGACTTC.

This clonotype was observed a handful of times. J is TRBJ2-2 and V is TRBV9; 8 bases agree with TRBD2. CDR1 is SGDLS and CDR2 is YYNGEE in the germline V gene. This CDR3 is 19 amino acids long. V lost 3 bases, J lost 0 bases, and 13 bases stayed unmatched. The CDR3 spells CASSARVAGRPSNTGELFF. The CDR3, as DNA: TGTGCCAGCAGCGCGAGGGTAGCGGGGCGACCCTCGAACACCGGGGAGCTGTTTTTT.

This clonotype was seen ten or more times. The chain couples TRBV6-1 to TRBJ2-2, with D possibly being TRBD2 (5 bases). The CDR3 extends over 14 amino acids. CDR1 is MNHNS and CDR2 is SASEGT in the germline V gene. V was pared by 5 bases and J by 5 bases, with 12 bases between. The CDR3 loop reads CASSRKEETGELFF. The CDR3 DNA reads TGTGCCAGCAGTCGAAAGGAGGAGACCGGGGAGCTGTTTTTT.

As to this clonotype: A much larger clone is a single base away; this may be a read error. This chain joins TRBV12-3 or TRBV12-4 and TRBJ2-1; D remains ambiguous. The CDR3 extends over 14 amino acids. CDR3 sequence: CTSSFQDAYNEQFF. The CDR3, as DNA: TGTACCAGCAGTTTTCAGGACGCCTACAATGAGCAGTTCTTC.

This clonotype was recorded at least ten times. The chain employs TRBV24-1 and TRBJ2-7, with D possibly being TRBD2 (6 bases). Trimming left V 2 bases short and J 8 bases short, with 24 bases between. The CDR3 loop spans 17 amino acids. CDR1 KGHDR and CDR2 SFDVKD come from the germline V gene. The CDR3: CATSDSSGLDRGTKQYF. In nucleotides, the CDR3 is TGTGCCACCAGTGATTCCTCGGGACTGGACCGAGGTACGAAGCAGTACTTC.

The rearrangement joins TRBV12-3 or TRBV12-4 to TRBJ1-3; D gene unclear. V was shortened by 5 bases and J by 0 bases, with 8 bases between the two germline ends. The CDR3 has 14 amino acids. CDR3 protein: CASSPSPSGNTIYF. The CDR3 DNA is TGTGCCAGCAGTCCGAGCCCCTCTGGAAACACCATATATTTT.

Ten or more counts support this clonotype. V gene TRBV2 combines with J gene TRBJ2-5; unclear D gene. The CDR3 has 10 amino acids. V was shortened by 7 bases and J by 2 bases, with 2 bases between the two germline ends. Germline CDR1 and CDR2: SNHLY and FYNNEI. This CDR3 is CASTQETQYF. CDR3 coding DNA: TGTGCCAGCACGCAAGAGACCCAGTACTTC.

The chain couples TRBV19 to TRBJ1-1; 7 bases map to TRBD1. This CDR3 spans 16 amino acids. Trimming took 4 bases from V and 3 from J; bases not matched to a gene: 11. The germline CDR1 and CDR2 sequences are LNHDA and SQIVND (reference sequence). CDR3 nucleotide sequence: TGTGCCAGTAGTAACTTGGGACAGCTTCGGTACACTGAAGCTTTCTTT. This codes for CASSNLGQLRYTEAFF. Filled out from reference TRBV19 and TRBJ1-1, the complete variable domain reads DGGITQSPKYLFRKEGQNVTLSCEQNLNHDAMYWYRQDPGQGLRLIYYSQIVNDFQKGDIAEGYSVSREKKESFPLTVTSAQKNPTAFYLCASSNLGQLRYTEAFFGQGTRLTVV.

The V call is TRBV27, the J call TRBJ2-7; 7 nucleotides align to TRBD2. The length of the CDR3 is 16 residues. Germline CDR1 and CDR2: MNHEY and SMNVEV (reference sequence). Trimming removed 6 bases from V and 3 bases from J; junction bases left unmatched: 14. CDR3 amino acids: CASRTPLGGEDYEQYF. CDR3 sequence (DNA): TGTGCCAGCAGAACCCCCCTTGGGGGGGAGGACTACGAGCAGTACTTC.

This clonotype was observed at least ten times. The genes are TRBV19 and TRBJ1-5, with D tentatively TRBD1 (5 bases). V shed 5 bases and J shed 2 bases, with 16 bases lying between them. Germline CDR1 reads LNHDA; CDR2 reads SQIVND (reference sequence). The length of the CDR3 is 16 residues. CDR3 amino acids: CASSEWAGIGNQPQHF. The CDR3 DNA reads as TGTGCCAGTAGTGAATGGGCAGGGATCGGCAATCAGCCCCAGCATTTT.

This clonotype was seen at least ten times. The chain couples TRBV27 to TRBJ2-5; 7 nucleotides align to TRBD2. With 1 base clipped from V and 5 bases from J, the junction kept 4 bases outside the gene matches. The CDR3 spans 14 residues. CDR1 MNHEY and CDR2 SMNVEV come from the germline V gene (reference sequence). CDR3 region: CASSLWGGVETQYF. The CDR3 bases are TGTGCCAGCAGTTTATGGGGGGGAGTGGAGACCCAGTACTTC.

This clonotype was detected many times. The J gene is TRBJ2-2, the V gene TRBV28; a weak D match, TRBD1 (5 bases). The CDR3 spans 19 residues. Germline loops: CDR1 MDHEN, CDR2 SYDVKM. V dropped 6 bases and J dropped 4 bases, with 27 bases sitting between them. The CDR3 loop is CASRPRARVGILITGELFF. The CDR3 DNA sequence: TGTGCCAGCAGACCCCGGGCCAGGGTAGGGATACTTATCACCGGGGAGCTGTTTTTT.

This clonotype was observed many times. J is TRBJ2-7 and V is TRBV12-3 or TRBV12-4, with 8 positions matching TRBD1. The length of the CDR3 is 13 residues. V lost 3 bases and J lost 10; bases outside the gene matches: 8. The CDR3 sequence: CASSFGTGPLQYF. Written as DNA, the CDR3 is TGTGCCAGCAGTTTTGGGACAGGACCACTCCAGTACTTC.

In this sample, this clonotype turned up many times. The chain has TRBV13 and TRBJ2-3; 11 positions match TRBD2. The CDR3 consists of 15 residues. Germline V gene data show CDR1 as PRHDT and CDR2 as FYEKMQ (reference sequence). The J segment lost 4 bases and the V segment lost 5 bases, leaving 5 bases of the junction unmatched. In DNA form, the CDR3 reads TGTGCCAGCAGCATTAGCGGGGGGGGCGCAGATACGCAGTATTTT. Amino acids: CASSISGGGADTQYF. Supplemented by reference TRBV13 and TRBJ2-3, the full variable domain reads AAGVIQSPRHLIKEKRETATLKCYPIPRHDTVYWYQQGPGQDPQFLISFYEKMQSDKGSIPDRFSAQQFSDYHSELNMSSLELGDSALYFCASSISGGGADTQYFGPGTRLTVL.

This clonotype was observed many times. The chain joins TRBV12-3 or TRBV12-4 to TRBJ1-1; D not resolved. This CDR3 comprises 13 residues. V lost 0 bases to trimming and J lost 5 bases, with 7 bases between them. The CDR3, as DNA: TGTGCCAGCAGTTTAGCGCTGGGGACTGAAGCTTTCTTT. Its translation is CASSLALGTEAFF.

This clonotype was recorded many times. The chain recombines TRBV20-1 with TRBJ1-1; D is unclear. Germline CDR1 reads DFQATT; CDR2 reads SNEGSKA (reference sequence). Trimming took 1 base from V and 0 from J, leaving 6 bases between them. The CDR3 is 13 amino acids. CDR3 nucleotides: TGCAGTGCTAGAGTGGACTTGAACACTGAAGCTTTCTTT. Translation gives CSARVDLNTEAFF.

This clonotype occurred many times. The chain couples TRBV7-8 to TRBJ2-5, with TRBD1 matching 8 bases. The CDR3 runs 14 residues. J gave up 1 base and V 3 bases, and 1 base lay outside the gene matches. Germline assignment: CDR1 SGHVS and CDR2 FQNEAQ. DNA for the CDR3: TGTGCCAGCAGCTTGGGACAGGTCCAAGAGACCCAGTACTTC. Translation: CASSLGQVQETQYF.

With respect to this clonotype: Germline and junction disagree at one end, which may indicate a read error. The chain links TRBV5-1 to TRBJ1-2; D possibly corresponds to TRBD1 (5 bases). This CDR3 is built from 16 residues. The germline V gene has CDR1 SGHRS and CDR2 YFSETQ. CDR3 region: CASSTGTAHSPGGCTF. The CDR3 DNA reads TGCGCCAGCAGCACTGGGACCGCTCATTCACCGGGTGGCTGCACCTTC.

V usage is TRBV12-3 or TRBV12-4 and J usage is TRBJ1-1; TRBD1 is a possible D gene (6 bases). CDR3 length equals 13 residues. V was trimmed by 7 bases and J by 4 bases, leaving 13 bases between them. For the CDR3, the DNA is TGTGCCAGCAAGCTGACAGGTATCACTGAAGCTTTCTTT. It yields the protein CASKLTGITEAFF.

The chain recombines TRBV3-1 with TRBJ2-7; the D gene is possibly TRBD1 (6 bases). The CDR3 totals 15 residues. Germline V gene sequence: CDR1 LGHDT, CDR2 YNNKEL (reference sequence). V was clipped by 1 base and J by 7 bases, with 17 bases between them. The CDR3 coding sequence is TGTGCCAGCAGCCAAGGCAGTGGGCGAAGGGGGGAGCAGTACTTC. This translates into CASSQGSGRRGEQYF.

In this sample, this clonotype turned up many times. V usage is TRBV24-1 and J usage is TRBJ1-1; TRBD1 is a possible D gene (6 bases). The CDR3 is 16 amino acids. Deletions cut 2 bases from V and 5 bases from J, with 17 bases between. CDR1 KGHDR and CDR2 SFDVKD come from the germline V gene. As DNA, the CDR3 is TGTGCCACCAGTGATTGGGGGCCCCGGAGGGCTACTGAAGCTTTCTTT. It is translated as CATSDWGPRRATEAFF.

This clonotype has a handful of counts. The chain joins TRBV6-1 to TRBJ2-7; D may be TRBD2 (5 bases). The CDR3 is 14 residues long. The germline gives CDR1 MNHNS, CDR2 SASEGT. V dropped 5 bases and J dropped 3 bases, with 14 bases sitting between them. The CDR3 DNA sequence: TGTGCCAGCAGTCGTCCGGGGAGAGGCTACGAGCAGTACTTC. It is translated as CASSRPGRGYEQYF.

CDR3 in amino acids: CASSLGQAGTEAFF. The CDR3 coding sequence is TGTGCCAGCAGCCTGGGACAGGCGGGCACTGAAGCTTTCTTT. V is TRBV3-1 and J is TRBJ1-1; 8 bases map to TRBD1. The CDR3 is 14 amino acids. V lost 4 bases, J lost 4 bases, and 5 bases stayed unmatched. CDR1 is LGHDT, CDR2 YNNKEL, per germline (reference sequence).

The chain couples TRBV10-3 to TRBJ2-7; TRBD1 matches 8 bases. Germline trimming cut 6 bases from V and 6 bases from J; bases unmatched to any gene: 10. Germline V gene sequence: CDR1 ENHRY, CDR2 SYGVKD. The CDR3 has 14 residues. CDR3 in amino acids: CAISGQGGEAEQYF. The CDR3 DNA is TGTGCCATCAGCGGACAGGGAGGCGAAGCCGAGCAGTACTTC.

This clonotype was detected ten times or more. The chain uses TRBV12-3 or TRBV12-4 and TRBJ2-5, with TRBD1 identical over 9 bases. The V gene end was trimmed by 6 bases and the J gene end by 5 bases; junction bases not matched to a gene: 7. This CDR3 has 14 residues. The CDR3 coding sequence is TGTGCCAGCAGCAACAGGGGGCGCGTCGAGACCCAGTACTTC. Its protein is CASSNRGRVETQYF.

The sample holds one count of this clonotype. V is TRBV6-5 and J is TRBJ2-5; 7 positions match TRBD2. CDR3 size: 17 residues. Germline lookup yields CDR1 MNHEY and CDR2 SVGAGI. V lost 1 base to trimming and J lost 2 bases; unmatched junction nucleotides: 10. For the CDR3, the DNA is TGTGCCAGCAGTTACTACCCCGGGGCTAGCGGACAAGAGACCCAGTACTTC. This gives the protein CASSYYPGASGQETQYF.

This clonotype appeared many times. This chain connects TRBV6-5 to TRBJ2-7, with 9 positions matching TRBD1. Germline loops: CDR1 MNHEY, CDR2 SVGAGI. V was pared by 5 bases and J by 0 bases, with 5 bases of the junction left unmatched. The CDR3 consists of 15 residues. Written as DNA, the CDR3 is TGTGCCAGCAGTAGCCGGGACAGGGCCTCCTACGAGCAGTACTTC. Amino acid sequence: CASSSRDRASYEQYF.

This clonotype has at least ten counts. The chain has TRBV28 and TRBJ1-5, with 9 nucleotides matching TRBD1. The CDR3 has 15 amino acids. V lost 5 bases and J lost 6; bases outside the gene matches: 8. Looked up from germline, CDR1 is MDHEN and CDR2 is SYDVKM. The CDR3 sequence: CASSLGQGFIQPQHF. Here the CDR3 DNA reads TGTGCCAGCAGTCTAGGACAGGGGTTTATTCAGCCCCAGCATTTT.

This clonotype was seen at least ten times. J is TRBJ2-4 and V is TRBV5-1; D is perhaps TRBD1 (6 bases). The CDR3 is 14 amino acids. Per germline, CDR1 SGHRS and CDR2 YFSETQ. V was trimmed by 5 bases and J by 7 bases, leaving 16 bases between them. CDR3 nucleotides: TGCGCCAGCAGGCTGCAGGGGCAGAAGAACATTCAGTACTTC. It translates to CASRLQGQKNIQYF.

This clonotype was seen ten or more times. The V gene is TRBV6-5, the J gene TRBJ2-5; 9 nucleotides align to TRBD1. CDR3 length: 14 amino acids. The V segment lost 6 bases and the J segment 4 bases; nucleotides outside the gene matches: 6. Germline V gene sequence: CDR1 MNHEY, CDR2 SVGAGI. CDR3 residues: CASSQDRGRETQYF. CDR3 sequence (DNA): TGTGCCAGCAGCCAGGACAGGGGAAGAGAGACCCAGTACTTC.